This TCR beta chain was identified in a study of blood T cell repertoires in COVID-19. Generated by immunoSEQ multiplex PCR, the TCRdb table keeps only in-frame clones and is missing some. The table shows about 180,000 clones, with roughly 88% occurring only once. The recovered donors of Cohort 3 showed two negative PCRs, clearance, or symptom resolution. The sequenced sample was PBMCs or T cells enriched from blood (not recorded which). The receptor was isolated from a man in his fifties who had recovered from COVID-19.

The CDR3 here is CASSRLAGGRDTQYF. Written as DNA, the CDR3 is TGTGCCAGTAGTAGACTAGCGGGGGGCCGGGATACGCAGTATTTT. V gene TRBV19 combines with J gene TRBJ2-3, with 13 bases fitting TRBD2. Germline-derived CDR1 and CDR2 are LNHDA and SQIVND (reference sequence). This CDR3 is built from 15 residues. Losses at the gene ends were 4 bases for V and 6 bases for J; bases not matched to a gene: 4.